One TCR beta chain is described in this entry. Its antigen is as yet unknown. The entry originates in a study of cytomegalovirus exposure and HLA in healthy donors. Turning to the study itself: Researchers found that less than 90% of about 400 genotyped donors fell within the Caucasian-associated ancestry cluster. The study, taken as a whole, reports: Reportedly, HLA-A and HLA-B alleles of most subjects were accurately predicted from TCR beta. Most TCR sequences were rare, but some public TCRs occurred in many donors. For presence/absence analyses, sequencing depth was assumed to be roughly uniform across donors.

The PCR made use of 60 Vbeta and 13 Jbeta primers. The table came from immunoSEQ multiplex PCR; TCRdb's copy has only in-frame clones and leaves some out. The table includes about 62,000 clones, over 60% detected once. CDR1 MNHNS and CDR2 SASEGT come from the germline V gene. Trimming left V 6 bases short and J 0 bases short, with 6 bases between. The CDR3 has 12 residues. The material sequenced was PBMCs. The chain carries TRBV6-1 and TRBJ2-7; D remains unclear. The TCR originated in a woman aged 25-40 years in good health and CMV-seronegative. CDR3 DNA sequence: TGTGCCAGCAGCTCGAGCTCCTACGAGCAGTACTTC. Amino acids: CASSSSSYEQYF.